Included here is one TCR beta chain sequence, with context. TCRdb keeps only in-frame clones here, not all; method: immunoSEQ multiplex PCR. The sample has about 2 million clones, about 95% seen once; the top ten hold 0.1% to 0.15%. These data belong to a study of shared clonotypes between healthy human individuals. This CDR3 is 15 amino acids long. V lost 0 bases, J lost 9 bases, and 2 bases stayed unmatched. Germline V gene lookup returns CDR1 SGHRS and CDR2 YFSETQ. The sample comprised naive CD4+ T cells sorted from blood. The subset: CD45RA+ positively selected. The source is a man between 18 and 29 years old in good health. The chain carries TRBV5-1 and TRBJ1-6; 11 bases map to TRBD1. CDR3 in amino acids: CASSLEGQGASPLHF. As DNA, the CDR3 is TGCGCCAGCAGCTTGGAAGGACAGGGGGCTTCACCCCTCCACTTT.